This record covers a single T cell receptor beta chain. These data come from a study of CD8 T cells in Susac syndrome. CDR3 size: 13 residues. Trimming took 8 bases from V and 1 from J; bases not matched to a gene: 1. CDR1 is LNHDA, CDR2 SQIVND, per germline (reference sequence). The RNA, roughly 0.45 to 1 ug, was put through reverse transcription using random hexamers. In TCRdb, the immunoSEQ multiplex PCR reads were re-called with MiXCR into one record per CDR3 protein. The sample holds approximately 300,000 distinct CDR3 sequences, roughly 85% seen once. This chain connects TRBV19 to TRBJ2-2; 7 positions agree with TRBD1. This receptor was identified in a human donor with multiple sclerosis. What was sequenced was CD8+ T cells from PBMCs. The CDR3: CASRTGNTGELFF. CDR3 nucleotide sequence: TGTGCCAGTCGGACAGGGAACACCGGGGAGCTGTTTTTT.